This T cell receptor beta chain came from a study of OX40 agonist ivuxolimab in advanced cancers. Study summary: Prior checkpoint blockade (anti-PD-1, anti-PD-L1 or anti-CTLA-4) was permitted; 40% had it.

This clone was recorded once. Repertoires were generated with immunoSEQ multiplex PCR, while TCRdb's copy carries only in-frame clones and drops some. The sample contains tens of thousands of clones, about 87% of which appear only once. This CDR3 comprises 13 residues. The V and J ends lost 3 bases and 4 bases respectively, with 9 bases between them. Germline V lookup: CDR1 MDHEN, CDR2 SYDVKM. Sequences were derived from CD4+ or CD8+ T cells sorted from blood, sampled in a trial of the OX40 agonist ivuxolimab. This clonotype originated in an adult with an advanced solid tumor such as melanoma, head and neck, liver or kidney cancer. This chain links TRBV28 with TRBJ1-2; the D gene is possibly TRBD1 (5 bases). Here the CDR3 reads CASSLGGTYGYTF. The CDR3 DNA reads as TGTGCCAGCAGTTTGGGAGGGACCTATGGCTACACCTTC.